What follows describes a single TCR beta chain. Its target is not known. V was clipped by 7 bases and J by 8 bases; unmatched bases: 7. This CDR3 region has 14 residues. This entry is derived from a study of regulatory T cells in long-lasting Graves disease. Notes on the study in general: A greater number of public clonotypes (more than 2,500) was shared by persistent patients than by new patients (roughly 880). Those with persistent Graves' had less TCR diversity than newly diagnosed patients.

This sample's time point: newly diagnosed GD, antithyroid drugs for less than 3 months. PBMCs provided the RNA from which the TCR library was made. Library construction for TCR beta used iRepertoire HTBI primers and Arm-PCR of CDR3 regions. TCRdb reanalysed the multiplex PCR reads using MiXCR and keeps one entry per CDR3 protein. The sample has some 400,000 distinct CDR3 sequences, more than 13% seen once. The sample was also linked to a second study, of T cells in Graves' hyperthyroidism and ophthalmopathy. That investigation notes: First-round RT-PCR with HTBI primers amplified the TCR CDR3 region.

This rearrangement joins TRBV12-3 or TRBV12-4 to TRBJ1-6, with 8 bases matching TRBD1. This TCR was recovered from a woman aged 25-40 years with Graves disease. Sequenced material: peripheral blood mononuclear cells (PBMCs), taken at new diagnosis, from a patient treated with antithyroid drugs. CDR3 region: CASKRTGMDSPLHF. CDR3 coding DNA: TGTGCCAGCAAGAGGACAGGGATGGATTCACCCCTCCACTTT.